The 11 T cell receptor beta chains below were found in one sample sequenced in a study of Graves' ophthalmopathy and Graves' hyperthyroidism. As the template, RNA transcripts were used to amplify TCR beta CDR3 regions. HTBI-primed RT-PCR formed the first round, and a multiplex PCR formed the second. TCRdb re-called the multiplex PCR reads with MiXCR, one entry per CDR3 protein. The repertoire holds roughly 380,000 distinct CDR3 sequences, with approximately 15% as singletons. Input material: peripheral blood. The receptors here all came from a woman aged 18-29 years with stable Graves' hyperthyroidism.

This clonotype was detected many times. The genes are TRBV11-1 and TRBJ1-2; D gene uncertain. Trimming cost V 5 bases and J 6 bases, with 16 bases left between them. CDR1 SGHAT and CDR2 FQDESV come from the germline V gene (reference sequence). The CDR3 extends over 14 amino acids. CDR3 protein: CASSALQDGHGYTF. In DNA, the CDR3 is TGTGCCAGCAGCGCTCTCCAGGACGGACATGGCTACACCTTC. The full variable domain, completed using reference TRBV11-1 and TRBJ1-2, is EAEVAQSPRYKITEKSQAVAFWCDPISGHATLYWYRQILGQGPELLVQFQDESVVDDSQLPKDRFSAERLKGVDSTLKIQPAELGDSAMYLCASSALQDGHGYTFGSGTRLTVV.

As DNA, the CDR3 is TGTGCCAGCAGTTACTCGGTCGTTGACGGACGATACGAGCAGTACTTC. This sequence encodes CASSYSVVDGRYEQYF. This rearrangement joins TRBV6-5 to TRBJ2-7; D is unresolved. The CDR3 length is 16 residues. V gave up 0 bases and J gave up 4 bases, with 16 bases separating them. Germline loops: CDR1 MNHEY, CDR2 SVGAGI.

This rearrangement joins TRBV12-3 or TRBV12-4 to TRBJ2-5; possible D gene TRBD2, 6 bases. Trimming stripped 7 bases from V and 1 base from J, with 13 bases between. This CDR3 comprises 14 residues. The CDR3 region has the DNA TGTGCCAGCACCCACCGGGGGTTCCAAGAGACCCAGTACTTC. Translating it yields CASTHRGFQETQYF.

This clonotype was seen repeatedly, ten times or more. The chain carries TRBV2 and TRBJ2-7; perhaps TRBD1 as D (6 bases). Germline CDR1 and CDR2: SNHLY and FYNNEI. V gave up 6 bases and J gave up 6 bases, with 12 bases separating them. The CDR3 totals 12 residues. CDR3: CASSASRGEQYF. In DNA, the CDR3 is TGTGCCAGCAGCGCTAGCAGGGGCGAGCAGTACTTC.

This clonotype was seen ten or more times. The V call is TRBV20-1, the J call TRBJ2-5, with TRBD1 identical over 10 bases. Germline loops: CDR1 DFQATT, CDR2 SNEGSKA (reference sequence). V lost 4 bases and J lost 2; bases outside the gene matches: 1. The CDR3 is made up of 13 amino acids. CDR3 in amino acids: CSAKGQGQETQYF. The CDR3 DNA is TGCAGTGCTAAGGGACAGGGGCAAGAGACCCAGTACTTC.

This clonotype was recorded many times. The chain links TRBV12-3 or TRBV12-4 to TRBJ1-2, with TRBD1 as a possible D gene (6 bases). V lost 10 bases and J lost 3, with 15 bases in between. The CDR3 contains 13 residues. The CDR3 sequence is CATGGRIDYGYTF. The CDR3 DNA sequence: TGTGCCACCGGGGGGCGCATTGACTATGGCTACACCTTC.

This clonotype was counted many times. The chain couples TRBV5-5 to TRBJ1-2; D ambiguous. CDR1 and CDR2 (germline): SGHKS, YYEKEE (reference sequence). The CDR3 loop spans 15 amino acids. V was pared by 1 base and J by 3 bases, with 13 bases between. The CDR3 is CASSLRPELDYGYTF. The CDR3 DNA is TGTGCCAGCAGCTTGAGACCCGAACTAGACTATGGCTACACCTTC.

As concerns this clonotype: The junction departs from germline at one end; a sequencing error may be responsible. The V and J genes are TRBV4-1 and TRBJ1-2, with D possibly TRBD1 on 5 matching bases. The germline CDR1 and CDR2 sequences are MGHRA and YSYEKL. This CDR3 region has 14 residues. The CDR3: CAISQDWGVYGYTF. The CDR3 nucleotides are TGCGCCATCAGCCAAGATTGGGGGGTGTATGGCTACACCTTC.

The gene calls are TRBV5-6 and TRBJ1-2, with 7 bases lining up with TRBD1. Germline CDR1 reads SGHDT; CDR2 reads YYEEEE. The CDR3 sequence is 14 residues long. Unmatched junction bases numbered 5, after V lost 0 bases and J lost 6 bases. CDR3 amino acids: CASSLGRGRHGYTF. As DNA, the CDR3 is TGTGCCAGCAGCTTGGGAAGGGGGCGACATGGCTACACCTTC. The whole variable domain, filled in from reference TRBV5-6 and TRBJ1-2, reads DAGVTQSPTHLIKTRGQQVTLRCSPKSGHDTVSWYQQALGQGPQFIFQYYEEEERQRGNFPDRFSGHQFPNYSSELNVNALLLGDSALYLCASSLGRGRHGYTFGSGTRLTVV.

The chain carries TRBV9 and TRBJ2-2; 13 bases match TRBD2. The germline gives CDR1 SGDLS, CDR2 YYNGEE. V lost 0 bases and J lost 0; bases outside the gene matches: 8. This CDR3 has 20 residues. DNA of the CDR3: TGTGCCAGCAGCGTAGGGGGAGGACTAGCGGGGGAAACGAACACCGGGGAGCTGTTTTTT. Its translation: CASSVGGGLAGETNTGELFF.

This clonotype was detected many times. This rearrangement joins TRBV6-5 to TRBJ2-7; D may match TRBD1 or TRBD2 (5 bases each). The V gene lost 6 bases and the J gene lost 1 base, with 13 bases spanning the gap. Per the germline V gene, CDR1 is MNHEY and CDR2 is SVGAGI. This CDR3 has 14 residues. The CDR3 reads CASSARGRSYEQYF. DNA of the CDR3: TGTGCCAGCAGCGCCCGGGGCAGATCCTACGAGCAGTACTTC.